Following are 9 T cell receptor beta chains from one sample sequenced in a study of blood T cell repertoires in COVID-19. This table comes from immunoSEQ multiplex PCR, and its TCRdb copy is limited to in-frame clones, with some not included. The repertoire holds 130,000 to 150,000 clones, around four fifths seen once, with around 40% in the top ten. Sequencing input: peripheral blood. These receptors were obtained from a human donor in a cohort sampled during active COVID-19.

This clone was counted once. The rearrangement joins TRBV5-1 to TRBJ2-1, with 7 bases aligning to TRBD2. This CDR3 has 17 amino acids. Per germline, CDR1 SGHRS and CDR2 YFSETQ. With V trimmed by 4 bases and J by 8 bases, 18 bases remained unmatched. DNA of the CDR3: TGCGCCAGCAGCCCCGGACGCAGACTAGCCCCCCAGTATGAGCAGTTCTTC. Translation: CASSPGRRLAPQYEQFF.

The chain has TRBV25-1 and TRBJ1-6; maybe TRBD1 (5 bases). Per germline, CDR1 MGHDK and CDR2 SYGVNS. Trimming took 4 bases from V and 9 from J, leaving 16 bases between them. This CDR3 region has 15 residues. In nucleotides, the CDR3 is TGTGCCAGCAGTGGGTCAGCCTCGGGGGGTTCACCCCTCCACTTT. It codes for CASSGSASGGSPLHF.

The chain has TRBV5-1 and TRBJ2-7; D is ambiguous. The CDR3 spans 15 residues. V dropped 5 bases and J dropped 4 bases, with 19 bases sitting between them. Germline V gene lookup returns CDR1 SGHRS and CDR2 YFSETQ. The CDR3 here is CASSFPSGSSYEQYF. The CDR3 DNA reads TGCGCCAGCAGTTTCCCCTCAGGTAGTTCGTACGAGCAGTACTTC.

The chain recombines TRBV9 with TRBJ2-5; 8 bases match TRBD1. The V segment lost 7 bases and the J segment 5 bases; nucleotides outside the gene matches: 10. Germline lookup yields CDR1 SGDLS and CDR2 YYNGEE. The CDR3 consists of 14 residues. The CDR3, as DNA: TGTGCCAGCGGGCGGACAGGGTCCGTGGAGACCCAGTACTTC. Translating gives CASGRTGSVETQYF.

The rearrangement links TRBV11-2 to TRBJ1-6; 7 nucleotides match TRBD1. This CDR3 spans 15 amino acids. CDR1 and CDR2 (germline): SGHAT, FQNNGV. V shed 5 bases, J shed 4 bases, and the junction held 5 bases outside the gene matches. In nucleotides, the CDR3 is TGTGCCAGCAGCCCAGGGACAGTATATAATTCACCCCTCCACTTT. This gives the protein CASSPGTVYNSPLHF.

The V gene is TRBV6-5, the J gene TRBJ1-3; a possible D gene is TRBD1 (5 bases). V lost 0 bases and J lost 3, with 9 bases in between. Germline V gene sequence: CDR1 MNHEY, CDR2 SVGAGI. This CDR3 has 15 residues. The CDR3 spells CASSYSRGGGNTIYF. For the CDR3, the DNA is TGTGCCAGCAGTTACTCTCGGGGGGGTGGAAACACCATATATTTT.

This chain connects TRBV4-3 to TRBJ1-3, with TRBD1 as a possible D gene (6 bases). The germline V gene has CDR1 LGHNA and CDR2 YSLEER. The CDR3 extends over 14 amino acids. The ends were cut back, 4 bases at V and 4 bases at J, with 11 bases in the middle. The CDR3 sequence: CASSPGTPGNTIYF. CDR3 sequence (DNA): TGCGCCAGCAGCCCTGGGACACCGGGAAACACCATATATTTT.

The CDR3 DNA is TGTGCCAGCAGCGTAGGGGGCCCTAATGAAAAACTGTTTTTT. It is translated as CASSVGGPNEKLFF. This chain uses TRBV9 with TRBJ1-4, with TRBD1 as a possible D gene (5 bases). Per the germline V gene, CDR1 is SGDLS and CDR2 is YYNGEE. Trimming shortened V by 0 bases and J by 3 bases, and 6 bases separated the two germline ends. The CDR3 extends over 14 amino acids.

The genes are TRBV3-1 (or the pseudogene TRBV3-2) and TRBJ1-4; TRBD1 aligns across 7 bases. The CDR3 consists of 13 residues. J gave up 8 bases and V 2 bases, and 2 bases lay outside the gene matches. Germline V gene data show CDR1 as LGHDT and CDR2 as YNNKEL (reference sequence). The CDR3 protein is CASSQFRGEKLFF. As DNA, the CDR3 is TGTGCCAGCAGCCAATTCAGGGGGGAAAAACTGTTTTTT.